The T cell receptor beta chain under discussion was sequenced for a study of T cells in Graves' hyperthyroidism and ophthalmopathy. Study-level background: The authors collected peripheral blood at initial diagnosis, before any treatment. Study results and limitations: Progression to ophthalmopathy was predicted a median of roughly 6.6 months early. Also found in blood were most expanded thyroid clonotypes above 0.001.

The source material, RNA transcripts, was used to amplify TCR beta CDR3 regions. First-round RT-PCR with HTBI primers amplified the TCR CDR3 region. Each CDR3 protein gets one entry after TCRdb re-called the multiplex PCR reads with MiXCR. Altogether 540,000 or so distinct CDR3 sequences are present, around 16% being singletons, with the ten largest covering about 7%. Hyperthyroidism of Graves' type that showed no ophthalmopathy progression within 18 months was stable. The V gene lost 3 bases and the J gene lost 1 base, with 12 bases spanning the gap. From germline, CDR1 is KGHSH and CDR2 LQKENI. This CDR3 comprises 15 residues. Remarks on this clonotype: Its antigen is not known.

The origin of this receptor is a woman aged 30 to 39 with Graves' hyperthyroidism. Specimen: blood. V usage is TRBV18 and J usage is TRBJ2-5, with D perhaps TRBD1 or TRBD2 (5 bases each). CDR3 sequence: CASSPKRDGQETQYF. In DNA form, the CDR3 reads TGTGCCAGCTCACCTAAACGGGACGGCCAAGAGACCCAGTACTTC.